These T cell receptor beta chains were read from a single sample in a study of blood T cell repertoires in COVID-19. TCRdb keeps only in-frame clones here, not all; method: immunoSEQ multiplex PCR. Of 300,000 to 400,000 clones in the sample, about 87% were seen once. The sample consisted of peripheral blood. The source of these receptors is a woman aged 45-65 years with COVID-19, enrolled during active disease. Both conserved end residues are part of each CDR3. A D gene is named only where the DNA matches it firmly. A clone size is listed for some rows: how often the clone was seen (once, few, many), or a class if it is expanded.

j_gene	abundance	v_gene	d_gene	CDR3nt	CDR3aa
TRBJ2-7	.	TRBV5-1	TRBD2	TGCGCCAGCAGCTTTTCTACTAGCGGGAGACGTCGCGAGCAGTACTTC	CASSFSTSGRRREQYF
TRBJ2-1	.	TRBV4-1	TRBD2	TGCGCCAGCAGCCAACCTGGACTAGCGGGAGTCGGCAATGAGCAGTTCTTC	CASSQPGLAGVGNEQFF
TRBJ2-7	.	TRBV7-9	TRBD2	TGTGCCAGCAGCCAGGGTAGCGGGATAACCTACGAGCAGTACTTC	CASSQGSGITYEQYF
TRBJ2-1	.	TRBV9	TRBD2	TGTGCCAGCAGCGCGGGGACTAGCGGGATTGGATCCTACAATGAGCAGTTCTTC	CASSAGTSGIGSYNEQFF
TRBJ1-1	.	TRBV19	.	TGTGCCAGTATGGGGGGGCTCCGGAACACTGAAGCTTTCTTT	CASMGGLRNTEAFF
TRBJ2-5	once	TRBV27	.	TGTGCCAGCAGTCCCTGGAGAGATATCCCCCAGACCCAGTACTTC	CASSPWRDIPQTQYF
TRBJ2-1	.	TRBV10-1	TRBD2	TGCGCCAGCAGTGCATTTCGAACTAGCGGGCCCTACAATGAGCAGTTCTTC	CASSAFRTSGPYNEQFF
TRBJ1-1	.	TRBV6-5	.	TGTGCCAGTATTGCAGGGGTAATGAACACTGAAGCTTTCTTT	CASIAGVMNTEAFF
TRBJ2-1	few	TRBV6-5	TRBD1	TGTGCCAGCAGTTACTCTGGACAGGGGAATAATGAGCAGTTCTTC	CASSYSGQGNNEQFF
TRBJ2-5	.	TRBV29-1	.	TGCAGCGTTCGCCCCAAGGGGTCTCAAGAGACCCAGTACTTC	CSVRPKGSQETQYF
TRBJ2-2	.	TRBV7-7	.	TGTGCTAGCAGCTTTGGCACAAACACCGGGGAGCTGTTTTTT	CASSFGTNTGELFF
TRBJ2-7	.	TRBV9	TRBD1	TGTGCCAGCAGCCCCAGACAGGGAGCAACGGGACAGGAGCAGTACTTC	CASSPRQGATGQEQYF
TRBJ1-4	.	TRBV20-1	.	TGCAGTGCTCAGGGGAATGAAAAACTGTTTTTT	CSAQGNEKLFF
TRBJ1-1	.	TRBV15	.	TGTGCCACCAGCAGAGACAGGGGTGGTAGCACTGAAGCTTTCTTT	CATSRDRGGSTEAFF
TRBJ2-2	.	TRBV10-1	.	TGCGCCAGCTCTGGACTAATCTCGGCCACCGGGGAGCTGTTTTTT	CASSGLISATGELFF
TRBJ2-1	.	TRBV7-6	TRBD2	TGTGCCAGCAGCCCCCAAAGACTAGCGGGGATCAATGAGCAGTTCTTC	CASSPQRLAGINEQFF
TRBJ2-3	once	TRBV5-1	TRBD2	TGCGCCAGCAGCATAAGTAGCGGGGCCAGCACAGATACGCAGTATTTT	CASSISSGASTDTQYF
TRBJ2-7	.	TRBV5-5	TRBD2	TGTGCCAGCAGCTTGGGTGGGGGCCCCGGGACTAGCGGCTACGAGCAGTACTTC	CASSLGGGPGTSGYEQYF
TRBJ1-1	.	TRBV5-8	.	TGTGCCAGCAGCTCCACAACTATGAACACTGAAGCTTTCTTT	CASSSTTMNTEAFF
TRBJ2-1	.	TRBV27	TRBD2	TGTGCCAGCAGTTTATCGGGGGACTACTACAATGAGCAGTTCTTC	CASSLSGDYYNEQFF
TRBJ2-5	.	TRBV21-1	.	TGTGCCAGCAGCAAAGGCACAGGGGCGAGGGGGCAGCAAGAGACCCAGTACTTC	CASSKGTGARGQQETQYF
TRBJ1-3	.	TRBV7-2	.	TGTGCCAGCAGCCCCAACCGCGTCCGCTCTGGAAACACCATATATTTT	CASSPNRVRSGNTIYF
TRBJ1-2	.	TRBV7-2	TRBD1	TGTGCCAGCAGCATTGGGACAGTTAACTATGGCTACACCTTC	CASSIGTVNYGYTF
TRBJ1-2	.	TRBV15	TRBD1	TGTGCCACCAGCAGACTGGGGGACAGGGGTCACGGGTATGGCTACACCTTC	CATSRLGDRGHGYGYTF
TRBJ2-2	.	TRBV5-1	.	TGCGCCAGCAGCTTGGCCGACGGGAACCACCCCGCCGGGGAGCTGTTTTTT	CASSLADGNHPAGELFF
TRBJ1-4	.	TRBV19	TRBD1	TGTGCCAGTAGCTCGGACAGGAATGAAAAACTGTTTTTT	CASSSDRNEKLFF
TRBJ1-2	.	TRBV5-6	.	TGTGCCAGCAGCTTTGGCAGAGGGAACTATGGCTACACCTTC	CASSFGRGNYGYTF
TRBJ1-1	.	TRBV27	.	TGTGCCAGCAGTTTTTCACAGGTCGCTGAAGCTTTCTTT	CASSFSQVAEAFF
TRBJ1-2	.	TRBV9	TRBD1	TGTGCCAGCAGCGTAGCCCAGACAGGGGACTATGGCTACACCTTC	CASSVAQTGDYGYTF
TRBJ1-2	.	TRBV6-5	.	TGTGCCAGCACTCAGGGTAACTATGGCTACACCTTC	CASTQGNYGYTF
TRBJ2-2	.	TRBV4-1	.	TGCGCCAGCAGCCAAGTATCCCTAGCGAGGGTCACCGGGGAGCTGTTTTTT	CASSQVSLARVTGELFF
TRBJ2-5	.	TRBV30	.	TGTGCCTGGAGTGGGGGAGGGGGACAAGAGACCCAGTACTTC	CAWSGGGGQETQYF
TRBJ2-3	.	TRBV7-2	TRBD1	TGTGCCAGCAGCTCTACAGGGACAGTCACAGATACGCAGTATTTT	CASSSTGTVTDTQYF
TRBJ2-1	.	TRBV19	.	TGTGCCAGTAGTAGGAGCGCGTTCTACAATGAGCAGTTCTTC	CASSRSAFYNEQFF
TRBJ2-7	.	TRBV6-5	TRBD2	TGTGCCAGCAGTCGACTAGCGGGAGCTCACGAGCAGTACTTC	CASSRLAGAHEQYF
TRBJ2-7	.	TRBV19	TRBD2	TGTGCCAGTAGCCGCCTAGCGGCTACTTCCTACGAGCAGTACTTC	CASSRLAATSYEQYF
TRBJ2-2	.	TRBV7-9	TRBD2	TGTGCCAGCAGCTTAGCGGGGCTAGCGGGAGTAACCGGGGAGCTGTTTTTT	CASSLAGLAGVTGELFF
TRBJ2-1	.	TRBV5-1	.	TGCGCCAGCAGCTTGGGGAGTAATGAGCAGTTCTTC	CASSLGSNEQFF
TRBJ2-1	.	TRBV5-6	TRBD1	TGTGCCAGCAGCTTGCTCCGGGACAGGGTCTACAATGAGCAGTTCTTC	CASSLLRDRVYNEQFF
TRBJ2-4	.	TRBV5-4	TRBD2	TGTGCCAGCAGCTTGGCGGGAGGGCCGGGCAAAAACATTCAGTACTTC	CASSLAGGPGKNIQYF
TRBJ2-7	.	TRBV4-2	TRBD2	TGTGCCAGCAGCCAAGATCGCGCGGGAGGGCCGTCTGAGCAGTACTTC	CASSQDRAGGPSEQYF
TRBJ1-1	.	TRBV18	.	TGTGCCAGCTCACCACCGAACAGGTGGACTGAAGCTTTCTTT	CASSPPNRWTEAFF
TRBJ2-1	.	TRBV27	TRBD1	TGTGCCACCGCACCGGGACAGGGGACGCAAAGGACCTACAATGAGCAGTTCTTC	CATAPGQGTQRTYNEQFF
TRBJ2-1	.	TRBV11-3	TRBD1	TGTGCCAGCAGCCCCGACAGGGGCACCTACAATGAGCAGTTCTTC	CASSPDRGTYNEQFF
TRBJ1-2	.	TRBV12-5	.	TGTGCTAGTGGTTTGGTACAAGTCTATGGCTACACCTTC	CASGLVQVYGYTF